What follows is one TCR beta chain and its context. The target of this receptor is not known. Base qualities are missing; no much larger clone stands one base away. Germline trimming: 8 bases from V, 0 bases from J; junction bases outside gene matches: 3. Taken from cysteine to phenylalanine, the CDR3 has 14 residues. The entry retains the CDR3 DNA only, 42 bases that are in frame from base 1. The germline V gene encodes CDR1 SGHTA and CDR2 FQGNSA. Whole blood was collected in K2EDTA tubes by collaborating institutions according to the institutions' own protocols. For TCRbeta analysis, collaborators shipped samples as frozen whole blood, isolated PBMCs, or DNA extracted from either of those sample types. The sample originates from a study of blood T cell repertoires in COVID-19 (dated by TCRdb to 2018 to 2020). General notes on the study: Collaborator samples came from the United States, Italy and Spain and covered acute and convalescent phases of COVID-19. Samples were obtained from the ongoing ImmuneRACE study (first 160 participants) and from some 1,200 subjects provided by 6 global collaborators. Subjects who had been exposed to COVID-19, were actively infected with it, or had recovered from it provided the deeply sampled blood TCRbeta repertoires that made up the dataset. The material from the prospective study consisted of cDNA or gDNA derived from T cells, B-cell-depleted T cells, or PBMCs. HLA class I and class II types, where available, came from metadata supplied by the sample provider rather than from assay-based typing. The sample metadata nearly always contained a de-identified subject ID, COVID-19 status, age in years and sex. A freely available public database, intended as a resource for researchers studying the immune response to SARS-CoV-2, is where the repertoires were released.

TCRbeta CDR3 regions were amplified from genomic DNA by means of the immunoSEQ Assay, a bias-controlled multiplex PCR. Per the original workflow: Nucleated cell counts per sample were estimated from amplification of reference gene primers within the assay. To quantify the absolute abundance of each unique TCRbeta CDR3 rearrangement, sequence reads were collapsed and filtered. For each sample, productive Simpson clonality was calculated as the square root of Simpson's diversity index across productive rearrangements. Sourced from immuneACCESS, this table was stored by TCRdb with only in-frame sequences that have V and J called. A share of the clones is absent; for the studies checked, an unresolved V gene accounts for under half, and the remainder has no known explanation. From that table come the V and J calls and clone size; the DNA was used to work out D and trimming. The sample includes roughly 40,000 clones, with over 70% observed a single time. Approximately 32% of the sample goes to the ten largest clones.

General study outcomes and caveats: Clinical and demographic metadata were provided uncurated, with the amount varying by source and participant.

The chain employs TRBV7-2 and TRBJ2-7; a stretch of 11 junction bases matches TRBD2. The clonotype comes from a man older than 75 with active or convalescent COVID-19. The sequenced sample consisted of peripheral blood. CDR3 sequence: CASSSGGSSYEQYF. The DNA sequence is as follows: TGTGCCAGCTCTAGCGGGGGGAGCTCCTACGAGCAGTACTTC.